This T cell receptor (beta chain) emerged from a study of T and B cells in COVID-19 patients. This clonotype has more than one count but fewer than ten. Blood genomic DNA input for TRB amplification was about 220-500 ng. The CDR3 contains 12 residues. V lost 7 bases and J 9 bases, leaving 12 bases between the germline ends. Germline V gene lookup returns CDR1 KGHDR and CDR2 SFDVKD. BIOMED2 TRB-A/B primer pools were used in multiplex TRB PCR. TCRdb fed the multiplex PCR reads into MiXCR, producing one record per CDR3 protein. The sample has roughly 9,400 distinct CDR3 sequences; around 28% are singletons.

This TCR was sampled from a human donor who had recovered from COVID-19. This chain links TRBV24-1 with TRBJ2-1; a weak D match, TRBD1 (5 bases). The material sequenced was blood. CDR3 bases: TGTGCCACCAGCCTATGGGGCGGTGAGCAGTTCTTC. Translated, it gives CATSLWGGEQFF.